The clone carrying this T cell receptor beta chain has a count of ten or more. The sample belongs to a study of T cells in Graves' hyperthyroidism and ophthalmopathy. This CDR3 has 16 residues. Trimming took 2 bases from V and 5 from J; bases not matched to a gene: 6. Germline loops: CDR1 SGHTA, CDR2 FQGNSA. Researchers amplified the TCR beta CDR3 regions from RNA transcripts. First-round RT-PCR targeting the TCR CDR3 was performed with the HTBI primer set. TCRdb independently ran MiXCR on the multiplex PCR reads; one entry per CDR3 protein. Found here are about 350,000 distinct CDR3 sequences, about 15% of them singletons; the top ten hold 20% to 25%.

The sequence was collected from a woman aged 25 to 45 with Graves' hyperthyroidism. The V call is TRBV7-2, the J call TRBJ2-1; 10 nucleotides match TRBD2. Specimen: blood. Written as DNA, the CDR3 is TGTGCCAGCAGCTTACTAACGGGACTAGCGAACAATGAGCAGTTCTTC. Its protein is CASSLLTGLANNEQFF.